What follows are 14 T cell receptor beta chains derived from one specimen sequenced in a study of blood T cell repertoires in COVID-19. The protocol was immunoSEQ multiplex PCR, while the TCRdb copy is restricted to in-frame clones and leaves out a portion. The sample has about 320,000 clones; about 82% are singletons. Sequencing was performed on peripheral blood. These receptors were obtained from a human donor in a cohort sampled during active COVID-19.

The chain uses TRBV7-9 and TRBJ1-1; no clear D. The V end was cut by 5 bases, the J end by 4 bases, with 20 bases between. The CDR3 runs to 16 residues. Germline loops: CDR1 SEHNR, CDR2 FQNEAQ (reference sequence). This CDR3 is CASSPSQDGRGTEAFF. The CDR3, as DNA: TGTGCCAGCAGCCCCTCTCAAGACGGGCGGGGCACTGAAGCTTTCTTT.

The rearrangement joins TRBV9 to TRBJ1-2, with 12 bases that match TRBD1. The CDR3 is 16 amino acids. Germline CDR1 is SGDLS and CDR2 is YYNGEE. The V gene end was trimmed by 3 bases and the J gene end by 7 bases; junction bases not matched to a gene: 10. CDR3 nucleotide sequence: TGTGCCAGCAGCGAGCGGTTGGGACAGGGGGCTGGTGGCTACACCTTC. Its protein product is CASSERLGQGAGGYTF.

The gene calls are TRBV12-3 or TRBV12-4 and TRBJ1-4, with 7 bases matching TRBD1. The V segment lost 7 bases and the J segment 5 bases; nucleotides outside the gene matches: 4. The CDR3 covers 13 residues. The CDR3 sequence is CASKGGVNEKLFF. Here the CDR3 DNA reads TGTGCCAGCAAAGGGGGCGTGAATGAAAAACTGTTTTTT.

The rearrangement uses TRBV2 and TRBJ2-7, with 8 bases identical to TRBD1. Germline CDR1 and CDR2: SNHLY and FYNNEI. The length of the CDR3 is 14 residues. Trimming at V came to 6 bases and at J to 8 bases, leaving 12 bases not matched to a gene. For the CDR3, the DNA is TGTGCCAGCAGCACGCCCCAGGGGGCAGATAAGCAGTACTTC. It translates to CASSTPQGADKQYF.

J is TRBJ1-1 and V is TRBV7-9; possibly TRBD1 for D (6 bases). The germline CDR1 and CDR2 sequences are SEHNR and FQNEAQ (reference sequence). The CDR3 is made up of 13 amino acids. V shed 5 bases and J shed 5 bases, with 12 bases lying between them. CDR3 in DNA: TGTGCCAGCAGCCTCCCAGGGGCGACTGAAGCTTTCTTT. Its protein is CASSLPGATEAFF.

The chain uses TRBV7-9 and TRBJ2-3; 8 bases align to TRBD1. In germline, CDR1 is SEHNR, CDR2 FQNEAQ (reference sequence). There are 16 residues in the CDR3. Trimming removed 3 bases from V and 4 bases from J; junction bases left unmatched: 9. The CDR3 bases are TGTGCCAGCAGCTTGTCAGGGACAGGAAAGGCAGATACGCAGTATTTT. Protein sequence: CASSLSGTGKADTQYF.

In its sample, this clone ranks as medium-sized (0.01 to 0.1%). This sequence joins TRBV19 and TRBJ1-6; 8 bases fit TRBD1. The junction had 5 bases not matched to a gene; V was cut back by 6 bases and J by 7 bases. The CDR3 is made up of 14 amino acids. The germline V gene has CDR1 LNHDA and CDR2 SQIVND (reference sequence). The chain's CDR3 is CASRVGQVNSPLHF. In DNA, the CDR3 is TGTGCCAGTAGAGTGGGACAGGTGAATTCACCCCTCCACTTT.

The sample holds a few counts of this clone. The chain carries TRBV3-1 (or the pseudogene TRBV3-2) and TRBJ1-4, with 8 bases fitting TRBD1. Germline lookup yields CDR1 LGHDT and CDR2 YNNKEL (reference sequence). The CDR3 runs 16 residues. V dropped 1 base and J dropped 2; count of bases not matched to a gene: 3. The CDR3 coding sequence is TGTGCCAGCAGCCAAGTACAGGGGGTGACTAATGAAAAACTGTTTTTT. Translated, it gives CASSQVQGVTNEKLFF.

The chain recombines TRBV9 with TRBJ1-1, with a possible D match to TRBD1 (5 bases). V lost 3 bases, J lost 4 bases, and 10 bases lay in between. This CDR3 spans 13 amino acids. Germline V CDR1 and CDR2: SGDLS, YYNGEE. CDR3 protein: CASSGTLGTEAFF. The CDR3, as DNA: TGTGCCAGCAGCGGGACATTGGGCACTGAAGCTTTCTTT.

The gene calls are TRBV7-9 and TRBJ1-5; the D gene is possibly TRBD1 (5 bases). Germline V gives CDR1 SEHNR, CDR2 FQNEAQ (reference sequence). The CDR3 runs 14 residues. Between the trimmed V and J ends, which lost 1 base and 7 bases, there was a span of 11 bases. The CDR3: CASSLVGEGQPQHF. CDR3 sequence (DNA): TGTGCCAGCAGCTTAGTAGGGGAGGGGCAGCCCCAGCATTTT.

The chain links TRBV6-5 to TRBJ2-3; 11 bases align to TRBD2. The V segment lost 6 bases and the J segment 7 bases; nucleotides outside the gene matches: 3. Germline CDR1 and CDR2: MNHEY and SVGAGI. The CDR3 has 13 amino acids. CDR3 in DNA: TGTGCCAGCAGCGGGACTAGCGGAAATACGCAGTATTTT. Protein: CASSGTSGNTQYF.

The V and J genes are TRBV7-9 and TRBJ1-2, with 11 bases identical to TRBD1. The CDR3 runs 16 residues. CDR1 and CDR2 from the germline V gene are SEHNR and FQNEAQ (reference sequence). J was trimmed by 6 bases and V by 4 bases; bases with no gene match: 10. The CDR3 bases are TGTGCCAGCAGCTCACAAGGGACAGGGGGGCCCCATGGCTACACCTTC. Protein: CASSSQGTGGPHGYTF.

CDR3 in amino acids: CASSSWQVPGYGYTF. The CDR3 nucleotides are TGTGCCAGCAGTTCGTGGCAAGTACCGGGCTATGGCTACACCTTC. This rearrangement joins TRBV27 to TRBJ1-2; no clear D. Germline V CDR1 and CDR2: MNHEY, SMNVEV (reference sequence). The CDR3 covers 15 residues. V was pared by 4 bases and J by 4 bases, with 16 bases between.

V and J are TRBV4-2 and TRBJ2-7, with D perhaps matching TRBD1 (6 bases). The CDR3 is 15 amino acids. Trimming shortened V by 3 bases and J by 4 bases, and 16 bases separated the two germline ends. Germline CDR1 reads LGHNA; CDR2 reads YNFKEQ. CDR3 in DNA: TGTGCCAGCAGCCATCGAAGAGCAGGGGAATACGAGCAGTACTTC. Its protein product is CASSHRRAGEYEQYF.